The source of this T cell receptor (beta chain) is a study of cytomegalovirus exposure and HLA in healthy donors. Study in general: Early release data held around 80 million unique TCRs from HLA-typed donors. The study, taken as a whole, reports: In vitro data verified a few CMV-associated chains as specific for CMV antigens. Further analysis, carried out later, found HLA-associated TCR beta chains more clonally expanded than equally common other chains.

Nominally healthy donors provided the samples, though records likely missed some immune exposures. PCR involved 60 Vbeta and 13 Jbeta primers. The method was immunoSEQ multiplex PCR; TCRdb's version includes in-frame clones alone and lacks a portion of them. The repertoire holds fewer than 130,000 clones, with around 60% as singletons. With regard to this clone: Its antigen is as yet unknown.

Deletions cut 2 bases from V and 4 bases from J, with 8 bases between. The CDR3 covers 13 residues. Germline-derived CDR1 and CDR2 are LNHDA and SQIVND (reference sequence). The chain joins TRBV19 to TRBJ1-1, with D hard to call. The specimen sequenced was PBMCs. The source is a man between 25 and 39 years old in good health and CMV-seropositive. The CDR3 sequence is CASSIQRGTEAFF. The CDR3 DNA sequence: TGTGCCAGTAGTATACAAAGAGGCACTGAAGCTTTCTTT.